This passage covers 17 T cell receptor beta chains from one sample sequenced in a study of T cells in localized non-small cell lung cancer. TCRdb's table, derived via immunoSEQ multiplex PCR, lists solely in-frame clones and lacks some. The repertoire holds 30,000 to 45,000 clones, with around nine tenths as singletons. This specimen was peripheral blood, taken before any cancer treatment. The receptors were sampled from a woman aged 40-69 years with stage I lung adenocarcinoma.

The V and J genes are TRBV27 and TRBJ2-2; D is undetermined. With 7 bases removed from V and 3 bases from J, the gap between germline ends came to 12 bases. CDR1 and CDR2 from the germline V gene are MNHEY and SMNVEV (reference sequence). The CDR3 extends over 14 amino acids. The CDR3 here is CASTVAQYTGELFF. The CDR3 DNA reads TGTGCCAGCACCGTAGCACAGTACACCGGGGAGCTGTTTTTT.

The chain links TRBV5-6 to TRBJ1-6; 7 bases are shared with TRBD1. This CDR3 spans 17 amino acids. CDR1 and CDR2 from the germline V gene are SGHDT and YYEEEE. Trimming at V came to 0 bases and at J to 3 bases, leaving 6 bases not matched to a gene. Here the CDR3 reads CASSLALTGNYNSPLHF. CDR3 bases: TGTGCCAGCAGCTTGGCTTTGACAGGGAACTATAATTCACCCCTCCACTTT.

This clone was observed a single time. The V gene is TRBV5-1, the J gene TRBJ2-3; 14 bases line up with TRBD2. The CDR3 covers 19 residues. V lost 4 bases and J lost 0; bases outside the gene matches: 10. CDR1 is SGHRS and CDR2 is YFSETQ in the germline V gene. CDR3 residues: CASSTPPGLAGVSTDTQYF. The CDR3 DNA reads TGCGCCAGCAGCACACCTCCGGGACTAGCGGGAGTTAGCACAGATACGCAGTATTTT.

The gene calls are TRBV18 and TRBJ2-1; 9 bases line up with TRBD1. J was trimmed by 4 bases and V by 5 bases; bases with no gene match: 6. CDR3 length: 15 amino acids. The germline CDR1 and CDR2 sequences are KGHSH and LQKENI. The chain's CDR3 is CASSTQGAEYNEQFF. DNA of the CDR3: TGTGCCAGCTCAACACAGGGGGCTGAGTACAATGAGCAGTTCTTC.

CDR3 in DNA: TGTGCCAGCTCCAAGGAATCACTAGGCAATCAGCCCCAGCATTTT. It specifies CASSKESLGNQPQHF. The V and J genes are TRBV6-1 and TRBJ1-5; D call uncertain. The CDR3 length is 15 residues. Deletions cut 8 bases from V and 2 bases from J, with 16 bases between. Germline V gives CDR1 MNHNS, CDR2 SASEGT.

This clone appeared once. The rearrangement joins TRBV25-1 to TRBJ2-3; D may be TRBD2 (6 bases). V lost 4 bases and J lost 2, with 16 bases in between. Germline V gives CDR1 MGHDK, CDR2 SYGVNS. There are 16 residues in the CDR3. The chain's CDR3 is CASSGPDSGPTDTQYF. The CDR3 coding sequence is TGTGCCAGCAGTGGACCCGATAGCGGCCCCACAGATACGCAGTATTTT.

This rearrangement joins TRBV6-5 to TRBJ2-7; 9 nucleotides agree with TRBD1. Per germline, CDR1 MNHEY and CDR2 SVGAGI. The CDR3 sequence is 16 residues long. V lost 0 bases to trimming and J lost 5 bases; unmatched junction nucleotides: 8. The chain's CDR3 is CASSYSGGTGSDEQYF. The CDR3 DNA sequence: TGTGCCAGCAGTTACTCAGGGGGGACAGGGAGCGACGAGCAGTACTTC.

This chain joins TRBV7-2 and TRBJ2-3; no clear D gene. Germline loops: CDR1 SGHTA, CDR2 FQGNSA. The CDR3 extends over 14 amino acids. The V gene lost 3 bases and the J gene lost 6 bases, with 13 bases spanning the gap. The CDR3 reads CASSLYSPRDTQYF. CDR3 DNA: TGTGCCAGCAGCTTGTATTCCCCACGGGATACGCAGTATTTT.

The chain employs TRBV28 and TRBJ1-1; D may be TRBD1 (6 bases). Germline V gene lookup returns CDR1 MDHEN and CDR2 SYDVKM. CDR3 size: 11 residues. CDR3 in DNA: TGTGCAGCCGGTCGAAGGGGGACAGCTTTCTTT. Translation gives CAAGRRGTAFF.

The chain joins TRBV2 to TRBJ2-7; D is perhaps TRBD2 (5 bases). Germline lookup yields CDR1 SNHLY and CDR2 FYNNEI. The CDR3 is made up of 13 amino acids. Trimming pared 7 bases from V and 4 bases from J, leaving 14 bases between. CDR3 DNA: TGTGCCAGCACCAGAGCTCGGGGTTACGAGCAGTACTTC. Protein sequence: CASTRARGYEQYF.

The chain uses TRBV5-1 and TRBJ2-5, with 8 bases identical to TRBD2. CDR1 is SGHRS and CDR2 is YFSETQ in the germline V gene. The CDR3 runs 16 residues. V was clipped by 1 base and J by 3 bases; unmatched bases: 8. CDR3 in amino acids: CASSLNGRGVEETQYF. The CDR3 DNA reads as TGCGCCAGCAGCTTGAACGGGAGGGGGGTAGAAGAGACCCAGTACTTC.

The genes are TRBV7-2 and TRBJ1-5; D not resolved. The CDR3 loop spans 13 amino acids. Looked up from germline, CDR1 is SGHTA and CDR2 is FQGNSA. Trimming pared 5 bases from V and 4 bases from J, leaving 9 bases between. DNA for the CDR3: TGTGCCAGCAGCCCGCGGGTTAATCAGCCCCAGCATTTT. Its translation is CASSPRVNQPQHF. The whole variable domain, remainder taken from reference TRBV7-2 and TRBJ1-5, is GAGVSQSPSNKVTEKGKDVELRCDPISGHTALYWYRQSLGQGLEFLIYFQGNSAPDKSGLPSDRFSAERTGGSVSTLTIQRTQQEDSAVYLCASSPRVNQPQHFGDGTRLSIL.

The chain combines TRBV18 with TRBJ2-7; D unclear. The CDR3 has 12 amino acids. Germline V gene lookup returns CDR1 KGHSH and CDR2 LQKENI. V gave up 1 base and J gave up 4 bases, with 5 bases separating them. CDR3 sequence: CASSPQIYEQYF. The CDR3 nucleotides are TGTGCCAGCTCACCACAAATTTACGAGCAGTACTTC.

Turning to this clone: Relative to the germline gene, one junction end is altered; a read error may explain this. The V and J genes are TRBV6-1 and TRBJ1-1; D gene ambiguous. Germline assignment: CDR1 MNHNS and CDR2 SASEGT. The CDR3 spans 12 residues. The CDR3 region has the DNA TGTGCCAGCAGCGAAGGGTACACTGAAGCTTTCTTT. It specifies CASSEGYTEAFF.

This chain uses TRBV14 with TRBJ2-1; the D is unclear. The CDR3 runs to 15 residues. Germline values: CDR1 SGHDN, CDR2 FVKESK. V was shortened by 0 bases and J by 7 bases, with 13 bases between the two germline ends. The CDR3 region is CASSQDLVRANEQFF. DNA of the CDR3: TGTGCCAGCAGCCAAGATCTTGTAAGGGCTAATGAGCAGTTCTTC.

V gene TRBV30 combines with J gene TRBJ2-1; 7 bases are a match to TRBD2. J gave up 1 base and V 3 bases, and 3 bases lay outside the gene matches. Per the germline V gene, CDR1 is GTSNPN and CDR2 is SVGIG (reference sequence). This CDR3 spans 14 amino acids. CDR3 residues: CAWSGTTSYNEQFF. CDR3 nucleotide sequence: TGTGCCTGGAGCGGGACTACATCCTACAATGAGCAGTTCTTC.

The V gene is TRBV7-9, the J gene TRBJ1-1; 7 positions match TRBD1. CDR3 length: 15 amino acids. V was clipped by 3 bases and J by 1 base; unmatched bases: 5. Germline loops: CDR1 SEHNR, CDR2 FQNEAQ (reference sequence). CDR3 bases: TGTGCCAGCAGCTTGGGGAGGACAGGGAACACTGAAGCTTTCTTT. Protein: CASSLGRTGNTEAFF. Full variable domain (remainder filled in from reference TRBV7-9 and TRBJ1-1): DTGVSQNPRHKITKRGQNVTFRCDPISEHNRLYWYRQTLGQGPEFLTYFQNEAQLEKSRLLSDRFSAERPKGSFSTLEIQRTEQGDSAMYLCASSLGRTGNTEAFFGQGTRLTVV.